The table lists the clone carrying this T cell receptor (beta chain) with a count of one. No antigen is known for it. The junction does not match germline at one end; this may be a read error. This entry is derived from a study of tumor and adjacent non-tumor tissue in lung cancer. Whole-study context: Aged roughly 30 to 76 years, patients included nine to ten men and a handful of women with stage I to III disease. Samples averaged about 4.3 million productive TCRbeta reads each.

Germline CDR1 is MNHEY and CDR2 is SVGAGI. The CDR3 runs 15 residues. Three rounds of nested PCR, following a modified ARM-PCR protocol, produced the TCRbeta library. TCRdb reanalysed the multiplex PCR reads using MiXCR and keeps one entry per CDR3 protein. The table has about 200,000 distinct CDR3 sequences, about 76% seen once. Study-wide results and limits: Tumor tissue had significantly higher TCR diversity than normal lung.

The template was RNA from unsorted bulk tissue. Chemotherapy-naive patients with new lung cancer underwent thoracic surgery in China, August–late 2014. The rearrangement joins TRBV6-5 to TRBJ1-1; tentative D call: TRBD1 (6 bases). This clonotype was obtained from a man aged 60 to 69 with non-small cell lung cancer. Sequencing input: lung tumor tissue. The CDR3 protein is CGSSYDGQLNTEAFF. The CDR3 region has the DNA TGTGGCAGCAGTTACGATGGACAGCTGAACACTGAAGCTTTCTTT.